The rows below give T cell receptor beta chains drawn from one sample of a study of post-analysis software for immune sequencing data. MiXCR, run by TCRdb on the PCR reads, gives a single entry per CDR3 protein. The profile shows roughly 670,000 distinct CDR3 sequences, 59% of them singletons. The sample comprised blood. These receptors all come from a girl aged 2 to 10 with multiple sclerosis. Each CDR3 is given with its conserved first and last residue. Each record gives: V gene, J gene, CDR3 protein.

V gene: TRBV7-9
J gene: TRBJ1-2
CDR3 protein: CASSFPPTTGSEGYTF

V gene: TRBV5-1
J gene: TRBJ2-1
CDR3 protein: CASSFLREGRINEQFF

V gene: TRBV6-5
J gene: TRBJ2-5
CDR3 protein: CASSMGQAVQETQYF

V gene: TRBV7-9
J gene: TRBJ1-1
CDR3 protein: CASSPAQGVNTEAFF

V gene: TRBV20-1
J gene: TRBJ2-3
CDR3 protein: CSAREDFYNTDTQYF

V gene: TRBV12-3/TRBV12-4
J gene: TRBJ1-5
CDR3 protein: CASSFEVGPFIYQPQHF

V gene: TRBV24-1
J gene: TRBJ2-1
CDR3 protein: CATSDLKNNEQFF

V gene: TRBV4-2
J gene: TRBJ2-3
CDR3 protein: CASSQERSWREDTDTQYF

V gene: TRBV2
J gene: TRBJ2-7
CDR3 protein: CASSEVGVSYEQYF

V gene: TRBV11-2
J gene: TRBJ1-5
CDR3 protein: CASSLRGVRDQPQHF

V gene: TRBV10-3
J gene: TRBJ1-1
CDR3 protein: CAISESTGPTEAFF

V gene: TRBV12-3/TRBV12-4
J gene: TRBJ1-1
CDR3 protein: CASSPTGENTEAFF

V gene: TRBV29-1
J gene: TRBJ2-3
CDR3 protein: CSVEDRLRGQTDTQYF

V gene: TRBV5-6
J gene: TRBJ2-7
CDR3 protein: CASSLAGFLEQYF

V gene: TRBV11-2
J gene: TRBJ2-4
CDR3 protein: CASSLDLGSGRAKDIQYF

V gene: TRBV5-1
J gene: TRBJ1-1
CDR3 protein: CASSLITGTEAFF

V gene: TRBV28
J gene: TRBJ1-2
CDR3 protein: CASSPTGQGGTNYGYTF

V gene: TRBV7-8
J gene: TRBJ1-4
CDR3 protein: CASSTGLSTNEKLFF

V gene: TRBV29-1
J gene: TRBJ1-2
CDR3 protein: CSAYGGNGYTF

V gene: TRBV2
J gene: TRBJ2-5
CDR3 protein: CASSEGGGAVETQYF

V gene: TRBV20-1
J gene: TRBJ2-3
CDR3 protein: CSATGGSDTQYF

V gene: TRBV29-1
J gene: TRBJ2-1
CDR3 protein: CSVEFMESAFGQFF

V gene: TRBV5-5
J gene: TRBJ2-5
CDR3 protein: CASSWGTRGYQETQYF

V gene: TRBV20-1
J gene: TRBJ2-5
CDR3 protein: CSAAGDRLQETQYF

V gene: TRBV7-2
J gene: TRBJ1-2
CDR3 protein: CASSYVEDLANYGYTF

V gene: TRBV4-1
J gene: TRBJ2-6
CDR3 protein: CASSQDRLAGNLSGANVLTF

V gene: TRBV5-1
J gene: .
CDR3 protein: CASREQPQGYEQYF

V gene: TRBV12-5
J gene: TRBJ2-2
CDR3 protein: CASGLAPATYTGELFF

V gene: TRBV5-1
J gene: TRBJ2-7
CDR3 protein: CASSLNPSGNPIGEQYF

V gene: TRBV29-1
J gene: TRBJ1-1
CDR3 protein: CSGAETLNTEAFF

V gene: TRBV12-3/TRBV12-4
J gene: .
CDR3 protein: CASSQHPGSGPYEQYF

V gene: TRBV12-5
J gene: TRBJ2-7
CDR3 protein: CASGLGGTGALYEQYF

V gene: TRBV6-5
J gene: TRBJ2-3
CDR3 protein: CASGLQVTDTQYF

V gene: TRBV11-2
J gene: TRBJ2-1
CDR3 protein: CASSSLLAGVVNEQFF

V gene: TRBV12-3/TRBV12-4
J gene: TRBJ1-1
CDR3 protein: CASSLTSWAGLNTEAFF

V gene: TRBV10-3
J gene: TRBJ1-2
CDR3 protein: CATPRTASNYGYTF

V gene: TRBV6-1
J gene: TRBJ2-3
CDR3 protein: CASRSGGVTDTQYF

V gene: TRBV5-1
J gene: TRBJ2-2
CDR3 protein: CASSFGQVGEELFF

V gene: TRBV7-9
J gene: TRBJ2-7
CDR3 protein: CASSRREAGSYEQYF

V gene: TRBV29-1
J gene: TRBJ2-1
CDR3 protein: CSVVPPTGTAYNEQFF

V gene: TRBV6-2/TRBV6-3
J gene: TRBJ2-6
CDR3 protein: CASSPGRGRTGANVLTF

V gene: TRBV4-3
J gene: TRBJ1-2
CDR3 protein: CASSHAGVGYGYTF

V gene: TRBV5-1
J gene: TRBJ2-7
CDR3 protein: CASSLGFEGYEQYF

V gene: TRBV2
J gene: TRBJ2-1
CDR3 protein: CASSEVPPGLARNEQFF

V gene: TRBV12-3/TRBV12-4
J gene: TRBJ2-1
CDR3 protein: CASSFGGGYNEQFF

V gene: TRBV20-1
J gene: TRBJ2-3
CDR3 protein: CSARLQLRGSPLSTDTQYF

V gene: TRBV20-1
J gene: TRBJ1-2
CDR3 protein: CSAPGTDLYGYTF

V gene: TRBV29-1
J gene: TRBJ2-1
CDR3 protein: CSVPRGAGGPASSYNEQFF

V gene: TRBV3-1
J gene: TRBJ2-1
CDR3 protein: CASSQIRGDEQFF

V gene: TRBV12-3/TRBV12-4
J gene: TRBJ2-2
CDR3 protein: CATLTGEGTGELFF

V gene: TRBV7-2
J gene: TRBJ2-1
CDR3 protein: CASSLFPNEQFF

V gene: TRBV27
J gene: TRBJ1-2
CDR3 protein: CASSLTPASGYTF

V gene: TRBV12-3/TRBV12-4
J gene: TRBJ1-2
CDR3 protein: CASSLVAGGRGYTF

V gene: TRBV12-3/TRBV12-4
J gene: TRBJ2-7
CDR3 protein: CASSFRGFPHEQYF

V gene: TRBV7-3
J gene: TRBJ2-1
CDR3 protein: CASSLGGTAYGEQFF